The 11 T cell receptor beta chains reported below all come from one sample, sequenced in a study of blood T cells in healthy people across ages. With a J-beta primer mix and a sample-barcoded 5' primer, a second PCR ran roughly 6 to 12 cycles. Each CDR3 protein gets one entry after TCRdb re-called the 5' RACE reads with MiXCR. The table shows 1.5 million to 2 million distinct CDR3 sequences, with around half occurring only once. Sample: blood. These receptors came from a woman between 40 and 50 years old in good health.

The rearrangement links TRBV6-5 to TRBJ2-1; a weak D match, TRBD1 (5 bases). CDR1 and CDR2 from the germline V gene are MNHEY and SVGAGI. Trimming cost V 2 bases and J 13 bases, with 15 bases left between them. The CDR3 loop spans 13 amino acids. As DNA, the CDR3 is TGTGCCAGCAGTTACGGACATAGAGAGACCCAGTTCTTC. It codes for CASSYGHRETQFF.

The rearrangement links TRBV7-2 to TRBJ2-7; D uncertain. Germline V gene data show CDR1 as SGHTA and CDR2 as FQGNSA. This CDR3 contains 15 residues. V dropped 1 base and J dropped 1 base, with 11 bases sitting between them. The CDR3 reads CASSLEWSRSYEQYF. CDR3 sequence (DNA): TGTGCCAGCAGCTTAGAGTGGAGCCGGTCCTACGAGCAGTACTTC.

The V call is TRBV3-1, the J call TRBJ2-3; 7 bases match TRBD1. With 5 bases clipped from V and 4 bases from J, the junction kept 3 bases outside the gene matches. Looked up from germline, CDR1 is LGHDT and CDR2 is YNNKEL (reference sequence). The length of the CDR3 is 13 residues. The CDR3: CASSETGSDTQYF. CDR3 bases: TGTGCCAGCAGCGAGACAGGGTCAGATACGCAGTATTTT.

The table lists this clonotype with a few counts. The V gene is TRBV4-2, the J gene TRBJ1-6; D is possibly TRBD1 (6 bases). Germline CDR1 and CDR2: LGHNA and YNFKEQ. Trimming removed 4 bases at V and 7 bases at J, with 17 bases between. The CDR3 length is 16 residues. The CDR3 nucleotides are TGTGCCAGCAGCCCCAAGGTAAGGGGGGCGAATTCACCCCTCCACTTT. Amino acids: CASSPKVRGANSPLHF.

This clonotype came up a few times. The CDR3, as DNA: TGTGCCAGCAGGTTGCGGGGGGACATACAAGAGACCCAGTACTTC. Translation gives CASRLRGDIQETQYF. The chain recombines TRBV7-2 with TRBJ2-5; TRBD2 aligns across 8 bases. Germline V gene sequence: CDR1 SGHTA, CDR2 FQGNSA. The CDR3 consists of 15 residues. Germline trimming cut 6 bases from V and 2 bases from J; bases unmatched to any gene: 8. Based on the CDR3 plus reference TRBV7-2 and TRBJ2-5, the full variable domain is GAGVSQSPSNKVTEKGKDVELRCDPISGHTALYWYRQSLGQGLEFLIYFQGNSAPDKSGLPSDRFSAERTGGSVSTLTIQRTQQEDSAVYLCASRLRGDIQETQYFGPGTRLLVL.

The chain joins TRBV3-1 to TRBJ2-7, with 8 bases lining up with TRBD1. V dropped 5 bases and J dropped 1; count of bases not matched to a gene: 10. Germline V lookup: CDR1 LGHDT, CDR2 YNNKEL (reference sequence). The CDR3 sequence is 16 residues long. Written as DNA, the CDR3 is TGTGCCAGCAGCGTAACCGGGACAGGTGTATCCTACGAGCAGTACTTC. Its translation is CASSVTGTGVSYEQYF.

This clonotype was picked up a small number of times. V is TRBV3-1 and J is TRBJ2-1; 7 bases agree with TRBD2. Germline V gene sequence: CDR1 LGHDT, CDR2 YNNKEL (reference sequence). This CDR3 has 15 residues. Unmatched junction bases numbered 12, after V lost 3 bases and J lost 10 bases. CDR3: CASSQRGSGGNEQFF. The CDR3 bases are TGTGCCAGCAGCCAGCGGGGGTCTGGGGGTAACGAGCAGTTCTTC.

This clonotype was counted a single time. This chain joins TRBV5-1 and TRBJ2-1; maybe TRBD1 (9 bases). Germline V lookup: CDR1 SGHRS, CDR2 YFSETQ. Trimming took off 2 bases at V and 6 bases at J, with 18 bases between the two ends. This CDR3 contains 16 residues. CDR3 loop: CASSFRTGAGGNEQFF. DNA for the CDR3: TGCGCCAGCAGCTTCCGGACAGGGGCGGGGGGCAATGAGCAGTTCTTC.

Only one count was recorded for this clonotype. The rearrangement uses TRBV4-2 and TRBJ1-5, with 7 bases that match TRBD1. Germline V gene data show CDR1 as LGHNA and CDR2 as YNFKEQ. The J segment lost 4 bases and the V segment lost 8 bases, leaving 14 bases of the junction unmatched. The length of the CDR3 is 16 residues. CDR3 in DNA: TGTGCCAGCGGGCAGGGGGGACCCTTTAGTAATCAGCCCCAGCATTTT. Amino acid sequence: CASGQGGPFSNQPQHF.

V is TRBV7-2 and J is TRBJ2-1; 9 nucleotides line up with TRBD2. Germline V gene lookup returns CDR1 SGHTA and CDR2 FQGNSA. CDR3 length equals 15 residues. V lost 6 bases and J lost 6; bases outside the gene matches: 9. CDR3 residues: CASSRWGLAVNEQFF. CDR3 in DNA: TGTGCCAGCAGTCGCTGGGGACTAGCAGTCAATGAGCAGTTCTTC.

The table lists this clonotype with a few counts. The CDR3 nucleotides are TGTGCCACCAAGACTAGCGGGGGTCACAAGCAGTTCTTC. Translated: CATKTSGGHKQFF. The V and J genes are TRBV6-2 or TRBV6-3 and TRBJ2-1; 12 positions agree with TRBD2. After removal of 10 bases from V and 11 bases from J, the junction contained 9 bases not matched to a gene. Germline CDR1 is MNHEY and CDR2 is SVGEGT. The CDR3 covers 13 residues.